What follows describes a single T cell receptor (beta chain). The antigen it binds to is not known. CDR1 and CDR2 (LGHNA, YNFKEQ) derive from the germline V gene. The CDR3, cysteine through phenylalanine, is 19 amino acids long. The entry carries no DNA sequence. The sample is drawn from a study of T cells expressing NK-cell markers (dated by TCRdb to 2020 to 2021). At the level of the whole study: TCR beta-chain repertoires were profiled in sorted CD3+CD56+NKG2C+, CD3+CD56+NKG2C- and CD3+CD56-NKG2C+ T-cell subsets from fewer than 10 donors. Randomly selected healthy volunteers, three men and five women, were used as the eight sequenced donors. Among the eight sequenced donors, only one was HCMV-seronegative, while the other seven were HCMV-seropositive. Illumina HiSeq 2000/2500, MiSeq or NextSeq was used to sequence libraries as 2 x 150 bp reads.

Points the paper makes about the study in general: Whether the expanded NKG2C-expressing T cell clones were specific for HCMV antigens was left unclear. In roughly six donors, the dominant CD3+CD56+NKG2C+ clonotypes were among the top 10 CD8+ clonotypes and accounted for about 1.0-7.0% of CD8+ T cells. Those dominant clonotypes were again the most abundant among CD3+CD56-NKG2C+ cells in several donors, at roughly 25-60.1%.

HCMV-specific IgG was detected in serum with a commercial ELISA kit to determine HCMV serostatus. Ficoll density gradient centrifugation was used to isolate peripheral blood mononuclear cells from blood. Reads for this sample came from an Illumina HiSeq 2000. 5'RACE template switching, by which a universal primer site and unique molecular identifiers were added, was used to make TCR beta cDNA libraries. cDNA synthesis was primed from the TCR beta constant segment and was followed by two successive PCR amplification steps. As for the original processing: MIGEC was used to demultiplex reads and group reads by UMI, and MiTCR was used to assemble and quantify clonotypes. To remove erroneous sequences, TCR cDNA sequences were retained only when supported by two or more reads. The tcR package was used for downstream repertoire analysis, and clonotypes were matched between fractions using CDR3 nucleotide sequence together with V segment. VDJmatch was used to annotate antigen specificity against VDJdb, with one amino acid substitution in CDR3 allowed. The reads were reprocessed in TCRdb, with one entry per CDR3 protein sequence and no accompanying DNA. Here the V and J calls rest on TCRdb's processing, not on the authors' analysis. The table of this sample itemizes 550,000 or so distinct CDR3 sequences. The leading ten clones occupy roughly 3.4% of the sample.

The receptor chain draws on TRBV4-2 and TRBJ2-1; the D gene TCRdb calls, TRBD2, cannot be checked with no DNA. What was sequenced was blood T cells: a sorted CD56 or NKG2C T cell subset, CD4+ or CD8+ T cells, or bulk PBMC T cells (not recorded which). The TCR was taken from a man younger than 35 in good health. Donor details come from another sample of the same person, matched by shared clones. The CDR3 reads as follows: CASSQDPSAGVRSYNEQFF.